This passage covers 8 T cell receptor beta chains from one sample sequenced in a study of early T cells in non-severe SARS-CoV-2 infection. TCRdb itself ran the 5' RACE reads through MiXCR, one entry per CDR3 protein. Of more than 90,000 distinct CDR3 sequences listed, roughly 13% are singletons. Material for sequencing was whole blood. The receptor source for this set is an adult who was a healthcare worker with PCR-confirmed SARS-CoV-2 infection or an uninfected control (not recorded which).

This clonotype was seen a few times. This sequence joins TRBV5-1 and TRBJ2-7; possibly TRBD2 for D (6 bases). Per germline, CDR1 SGHRS and CDR2 YFSETQ. Trimming removed 3 bases at V and 3 bases at J, with 13 bases between. The CDR3 runs 14 residues. Here the CDR3 reads CASSSALTSYEQYF. CDR3 sequence (DNA): TGCGCCAGCAGCTCCGCCTTGACTAGCTACGAGCAGTACTTC. Together with reference TRBV5-1 and TRBJ2-7, the CDR3 gives the full variable domain: KAGVTQTPRYLIKTRGQQVTLSCSPISGHRSVSWYQQTPGQGLQFLFEYFSETQRNKGNFPGRFSGRQFSNSRSEMNVSTLELGDSALYLCASSSALTSYEQYFGPGTRLTVT.

J is TRBJ2-5 and V is TRBV7-8; 7 bases map to TRBD2. The CDR3 sequence is 16 residues long. CDR1 and CDR2 (germline): SGHVS, FQNEAQ. The ends lost 4 bases at V and 5 bases at J; junction bases unmatched: 13. CDR3 in amino acids: CASSSYRAPGRETQYF. As DNA, the CDR3 is TGTGCCAGCAGCTCTTACCGGGCCCCCGGGAGGGAGACCCAGTACTTC.

J is TRBJ2-1 and V is TRBV21-1. TRBV21-1 is shown as a pseudogene. The CDR3 is 11 amino acids. The CDR3 reads CATPKRRKQFF. The CDR3 DNA reads as TGTGCCACCCCGAAGAGACGGAAGCAGTTCTTC.

The chain couples TRBV29-1 to TRBJ1-1, with D perhaps TRBD1 (6 bases). The V and J ends lost 8 bases and 1 base respectively, with 14 bases between them. CDR1 and CDR2 (germline): SQVTM, ANQGSEA. CDR3 length equals 13 residues. DNA for the CDR3: TGCAGCCATACCCGGACAGCGAACACTGAAGCTTTCTTT. Its translation is CSHTRTANTEAFF.

This clonotype appeared many times. CDR3 sequence reads: CASRQTGGGTEAFF. Written as DNA, the CDR3 is TGTGCCAGCAGACAGACAGGGGGAGGAACTGAAGCTTTCTTT. The rearrangement links TRBV12-3 or TRBV12-4 to TRBJ1-1, with TRBD1 matching 9 bases. Losses at the gene ends were 6 bases for V and 5 bases for J; bases not matched to a gene: 7. The CDR3 is 14 residues long.

This clonotype has a count of ten or more. The chain recombines TRBV5-1 with TRBJ1-5, with a possible D match to TRBD1 (5 bases). V was trimmed by 4 bases and J by 1 base, leaving 15 bases between them. CDR1 is SGHRS, CDR2 YFSETQ, per germline. The CDR3 covers 16 residues. CDR3 sequence reads: CASSHGGLGSNQPQHF. DNA for the CDR3: TGCGCCAGCAGCCACGGGGGGTTAGGAAGCAATCAGCCCCAGCATTTT.

In this sample, this clonotype turned up a few times. The chain couples TRBV5-4 to TRBJ1-2; 7 nucleotides line up with TRBD1. The CDR3 is made up of 14 amino acids. Germline CDR1 and CDR2: SGHNT and YYREEE (reference sequence). Losses at the gene ends were 3 bases for V and 8 bases for J; bases not matched to a gene: 10. The CDR3 protein is CASSSGDRAGGYTF. CDR3 DNA sequence: TGTGCCAGCAGCTCGGGCGACAGGGCAGGAGGCTACACCTTC.

This rearrangement joins TRBV11-2 to TRBJ2-6; D remains ambiguous. Germline V CDR1 and CDR2: SGHAT, FQNNGV. The CDR3 has 15 amino acids. The germline V and J ends were trimmed by 6 bases and 0 bases, with 9 bases remaining between them. CDR3 in amino acids: CASRPILSGANVLTF. CDR3 nucleotide sequence: TGTGCCAGCAGACCAATCCTCTCTGGGGCCAACGTCCTGACTTTC.